The clone carrying this T cell receptor beta chain turned up a few times. Its antigen is not known. TCRdb itself ran the 5' RACE reads through MiXCR, one entry per CDR3 protein. The data show 250,000 or so distinct CDR3 sequences, approximately 20% seen once. The CDR3 consists of 17 residues. V dropped 3 bases and J dropped 0 bases, with 14 bases sitting between them. This sample was taken from a study of CD8 T cells in ankylosing spondylitis. Points from the study as a whole: Disease-associated clones were CD8+ and fairly uncommon in peripheral blood. It was reported that disease-linked clones were significantly enriched in matched ankylosing spondylitis synovial fluid.

Sequenced: blood, either unsorted or a sorted T cell fraction (not recorded which). The chain has TRBV12-3 or TRBV12-4 and TRBJ1-4, with D possibly TRBD1 on 5 matching bases. This sequence originates from a male donor with ankylosing spondylitis or in good health (not recorded which). CDR3 region: CASSFGPQAATNEKLFF. CDR3 DNA sequence: TGTGCCAGCAGTTTTGGGCCACAGGCTGCAACTAATGAAAAACTGTTTTTT.